This T cell receptor beta chain was recovered during a study of CD8 T cells in ankylosing spondylitis. Looked up from germline, CDR1 is MGHDK and CDR2 is SYGVNS. This CDR3 is 12 amino acids long. With V trimmed by 7 bases and J by 6 bases, 2 bases remained unmatched. One entry per CDR3 protein, called by TCRdb with MiXCR from the 5' RACE reads. The data show about 130,000 distinct CDR3 sequences, around 15% seen once. The receptor was isolated from a female donor with ankylosing spondylitis or in good health (not recorded which). Sample: blood, either unsorted or a sorted T cell fraction (not recorded which). This chain uses TRBV25-1 with TRBJ2-2, with 7 bases identical to TRBD1. The CDR3 here is CASTTGAGELFF. The CDR3 DNA reads as TGTGCCAGCACAACAGGGGCCGGGGAGCTGTTTTTT.